This T cell receptor beta chain was captured by sequencing in a study of T cell responses to AZD1222 COVID-19 vaccine. Regarding the study as a whole: Donors were largely white British and mainly female; clonal diversity was possibly underestimated.

CDR3 length: 15 amino acids. Per the germline V gene, CDR1 is LNHDA and CDR2 is SQIVND (reference sequence). Trimming removed 6 bases from V and 2 bases from J, with 16 bases in between. This clone was observed a few times. Antigen unknown. Using immunoSEQ multiplex PCR, the repertoire was profiled, and TCRdb retains in-frame clones only, with some absent. There are about 130,000 clones in the sample; 89% occur only once, and about 1.4% lies in the top ten. This clonotype was obtained from an adult in good health. The gene calls are TRBV19 and TRBJ1-1; D remains unclear. Specimen: peripheral blood, collected on day 0 of AZD1222 vaccination. The CDR3 DNA is TGTGCCAGTAGCTATGATCAGGACGGTAACACTGAAGCTTTCTTT. Protein product: CASSYDQDGNTEAFF.